The rows below give T cell receptor beta chains drawn from one sample of a study of cytomegalovirus exposure and HLA in healthy donors. Here immunoSEQ multiplex PCR was the method, and the copy in TCRdb shows in-frame clones only, minus some. The sample carries 60,000 to 70,000 clones, around 93% recorded once. The sequencing input was PBMCs. The receptor source for this set is a man aged 18 to 29 in good health and CMV-seropositive. Each CDR3 is given with its conserved first and last residue. Fields, in order: D gene, clone size, V gene, J gene, CDR3 DNA, CDR3 protein. D genes are given only for firm matches. Some rows mark clone size as missing; the rest say once, few, many or name a class of expanded clone.

TRBD2	NA	TRBV30	TRBJ2-2	TGTGCCTGGAATAGCGGGAGTGCCGGGGAGCTGTTTTTT	CAWNSGSAGELFF
TRBD1	medium-sized	TRBV6-5	TRBJ1-2	TGTGCCAGCAGTTTCGACAGGGTCTATGGCTACACCTTC	CASSFDRVYGYTF
NA	few	TRBV30	TRBJ1-1	TGTGCCTGGAAAGGGAGTACGTGGGCGCGGACTGAAGCTTTCTTT	CAWKGSTWARTEAFF
TRBD2	once	TRBV4-1	TRBJ2-3	TGCGCCAGCAGCCAAGAAGTCCGTCTAGCGGTATTGGCAGATACGCAGTATTTT	CASSQEVRLAVLADTQYF
TRBD1	NA	TRBV18	TRBJ2-7	TGTGCCAGCACACCGGGACAGGGTAACTACGAGCAGTACTTC	CASTPGQGNYEQYF
TRBD1	NA	TRBV19	TRBJ2-3	TGTGCCAGTAACGGACAGGGGTTCACAGATACGCAGTATTTT	CASNGQGFTDTQYF
TRBD2	NA	TRBV2	TRBJ2-2	TGTGCCAGCAGTAGGGCTAGCGGCACCGGGGAGCTGTTTTTT	CASSRASGTGELFF
TRBD1	NA	TRBV28	TRBJ2-7	TGTGCCAGCAGTTTACCGGGACAGGGGGCAAACGAGCAGTACTTC	CASSLPGQGANEQYF
NA	once	TRBV9	TRBJ1-3	TGTGCCAGCAATCCAGGACAGCCCTCTGGAAACACCATATATTTT	CASNPGQPSGNTIYF
TRBD2	NA	TRBV7-3	TRBJ2-4	TGTGCCAGCAGCTTAACGGGACTAGCGGGAGGGGAATTAGCCAAAAACATTCAGTACTTC	CASSLTGLAGGELAKNIQYF
TRBD2	NA	TRBV7-8	TRBJ2-2	TGTGCCAGCAGCTTAGGGACTAGCGGGAGAGGGGAGCTGTTTTTT	CASSLGTSGRGELFF
TRBD1	NA	TRBV5-5	TRBJ2-7	TGTGCCAGCAGCTCCCTCCGGGACAGGTCCTACGAGCAGTACTTC	CASSSLRDRSYEQYF
TRBD2	once	TRBV2	TRBJ2-3	TGTGCCACGGGACTAGCGGGTTTTGAACCAGATACGCAGTATTTT	CATGLAGFEPDTQYF
NA	once	TRBV6-4	TRBJ2-6	TGTGCCAGCAGTGAAGACAGCTCTGGGGCCAACGTCCTGACTTTC	CASSEDSSGANVLTF
TRBD2	NA	TRBV28	TRBJ2-3	TGTGCCACAGCTCGGGGGGGCGCGGCAGATACGCAGTATTTT	CATARGGAADTQYF
NA	NA	TRBV10-1	TRBJ1-1	TGCGCCAGCAGTGTGGCCTTCAACACTGAAGCTTTCTTT	CASSVAFNTEAFF
NA	once	TRBV2	TRBJ2-7	TGTGCCAGCAGGAGGGCCCCGGAACCAAAGGAGCAGTACTTC	CASRRAPEPKEQYF
NA	NA	TRBV6-1	TRBJ1-1	TGTGCCAGCAGTCTACAGGAGAACACTGAAGCTTTCTTT	CASSLQENTEAFF
NA	NA	TRBV5-1	TRBJ1-2	TGCGCCAGCAGCCTCTCGGCGGGCGGCGAGGGCTACACCTTC	CASSLSAGGEGYTF
NA	NA	TRBV2	TRBJ2-3	TGTGCCAGCCAAACAGATACGCAGTATTTT	CASQTDTQYF
NA	NA	TRBV7-2	TRBJ2-7	TGTGCCAGCAGCCCAATTCATGGACAGCCTTCCGAGCAGTACTTC	CASSPIHGQPSEQYF
TRBD2	NA	TRBV30	TRBJ2-1	TGTGCCTGGGAGCGGGACTCCTACAATGAGCAGTTCTTC	CAWERDSYNEQFF